These 10 T cell receptor beta chains came from one sample sequenced in a study of shared clonotypes between healthy human individuals. Only in-frame clones appear in the TCRdb table, and some are missing; sequencing was by immunoSEQ multiplex PCR. Of roughly 660,000 clones listed, roughly 88% were seen once; the top ten hold 30% to 35%. The sample comprised memory CD8+ T cells from PBMCs. The subset was: CD45RO+ cells pooled with CCR7-negative TemRA cells. These receptors all stem from a man between 18 and 35 years old in good health. Some clones in this sample may be carry-over from other donors' samples.

V gene TRBV29-1 combines with J gene TRBJ2-7, with D possibly being TRBD1 (6 bases). V lost 8 bases and J 6 bases, leaving 14 bases between the germline ends. The CDR3 runs to 11 residues. Germline loops: CDR1 SQVTM, CDR2 ANQGSEA. This chain's CDR3 is CSSGWGLEQYF. The CDR3 region has the DNA TGCAGCTCTGGCTGGGGGCTCGAGCAGTACTTC.

In regard to this clone: Distinct nucleotide sequences in the sample also encode this CDR3. The genes are TRBV11-2 and TRBJ1-3; TRBD1 matches at 10 bases. The germline V gene has CDR1 SGHAT and CDR2 FQNNGV. The CDR3 has 14 residues. V lost 4 bases to trimming and J lost 7 bases; unmatched junction nucleotides: 4. The CDR3 loop is CASSSRTGGNTIYF. The CDR3 DNA follows: TGTGCCAGCAGCTCAAGGACAGGGGGGAACACCATATATTTT.

The rearrangement joins TRBV7-9 to TRBJ1-2, with 8 bases fitting TRBD1. Per the germline V gene, CDR1 is SEHNR and CDR2 is FQNEAQ (reference sequence). Trimming took 0 bases from V and 3 from J; bases not matched to a gene: 9. The CDR3 has 17 residues. The CDR3 nucleotides are TGTGCCAGCAGCTTAGCCCTGGGACAGGAGGTTGACTATGGCTACACCTTC. Translated, it gives CASSLALGQEVDYGYTF.

This chain connects TRBV5-4 to TRBJ1-2; 7 nucleotides align to TRBD1. CDR1 and CDR2 (germline): SGHNT, YYREEE (reference sequence). CDR3 length: 16 amino acids. Trimming at V came to 2 bases and at J to 4 bases, leaving 11 bases not matched to a gene. CDR3 protein: CASSFFDRVIPYGYTF. The CDR3 DNA sequence: TGTGCCAGCAGCTTCTTCGACAGGGTGATCCCCTATGGCTACACCTTC.

This clone was recorded once. The chain recombines TRBV7-9 with TRBJ2-5; 7 bases are a match to TRBD1. The CDR3 contains 15 residues. Germline V gene lookup returns CDR1 SEHNR and CDR2 FQNEAQ (reference sequence). The V segment lost 5 bases and the J segment 1 base; nucleotides outside the gene matches: 7. The chain's CDR3 is CASSNRQGSQETQYF. The DNA for the CDR3 is TGTGCCAGCAGCAATAGACAGGGTAGCCAAGAGACCCAGTACTTC.

The chain has TRBV28 and TRBJ2-3; D might be TRBD2 (5 bases). Trimming left V 3 bases short and J 2 bases short, with 12 bases between. The CDR3 sequence is 15 residues long. In germline, CDR1 is MDHEN, CDR2 SYDVKM. The CDR3 sequence is CASSFRAENTDTQYF. The CDR3 DNA follows: TGTGCCAGCAGTTTCCGAGCGGAAAACACAGATACGCAGTATTTT.

The chain employs TRBV5-1 and TRBJ2-7; 7 bases align to TRBD2. Losses at the gene ends were 0 bases for V and 3 bases for J; bases not matched to a gene: 12. The CDR3 has 17 residues. The germline gives CDR1 SGHRS, CDR2 YFSETQ. DNA for the CDR3: TGCGCCAGCAGCTTGGCCTCGAGAGACGGGGGGTTCTACGAGCAGTACTTC. Protein sequence: CASSLASRDGGFYEQYF.

This clone is a singleton in its sample. V usage is TRBV28 and J usage is TRBJ1-2; 8 bases are shared with TRBD1. The V gene's germline CDR1 is MDHEN and CDR2 SYDVKM. V shed 2 bases and J 4 bases; nucleotides not matched to a gene: 9. The CDR3 runs to 16 residues. CDR3 nucleotide sequence: TGTGCCAGCAGTTTAAGTATGGGTCAGGGGGCCTATGGCTACACCTTC. This translates into CASSLSMGQGAYGYTF.

The chain joins TRBV27 to TRBJ2-1; 13 nucleotides match TRBD2. This CDR3 comprises 16 residues. Per the germline V gene, CDR1 is MNHEY and CDR2 is SMNVEV (reference sequence). V lost 4 bases to trimming and J lost 4 bases; unmatched junction nucleotides: 4. The CDR3 protein is CASSSWTSGSYNEQFF. The CDR3, as DNA: TGTGCCAGCAGTTCCTGGACTAGCGGGAGTTACAATGAGCAGTTCTTC.

The chain recombines TRBV15 with TRBJ1-2; D not certain. V was cut by 5 bases and J by 1 base, with 8 bases left in between. This CDR3 comprises 13 residues. Germline V gives CDR1 LNHNV, CDR2 YYDKDF (reference sequence). CDR3 in DNA: TGTGCCACCAGCGGCAGTCTTAACTATGGCTACACCTTC. Amino acid sequence: CATSGSLNYGYTF. The complete variable domain, with remaining parts taken from reference TRBV15 and TRBJ1-2, reads DAMVIQNPRYQVTQFGKPVTLSCSQTLNHNVMYWYQQKSSQAPKLLFHYYDKDFNNEADTPDNFQSRRPNTSFCFLDIRSPGLGDTAMYLCATSGSLNYGYTFGSGTRLTVV.